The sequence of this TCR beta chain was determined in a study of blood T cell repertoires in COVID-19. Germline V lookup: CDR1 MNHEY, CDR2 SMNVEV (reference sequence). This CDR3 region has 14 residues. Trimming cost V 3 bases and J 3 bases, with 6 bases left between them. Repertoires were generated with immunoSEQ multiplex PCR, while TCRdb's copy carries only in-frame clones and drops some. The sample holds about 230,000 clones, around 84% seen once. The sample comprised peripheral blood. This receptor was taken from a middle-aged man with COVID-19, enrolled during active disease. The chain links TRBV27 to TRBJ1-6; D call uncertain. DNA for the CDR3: TGTGCCAGCAGTTTGACGGGCTATAATTCACCCCTCCACTTT. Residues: CASSLTGYNSPLHF.